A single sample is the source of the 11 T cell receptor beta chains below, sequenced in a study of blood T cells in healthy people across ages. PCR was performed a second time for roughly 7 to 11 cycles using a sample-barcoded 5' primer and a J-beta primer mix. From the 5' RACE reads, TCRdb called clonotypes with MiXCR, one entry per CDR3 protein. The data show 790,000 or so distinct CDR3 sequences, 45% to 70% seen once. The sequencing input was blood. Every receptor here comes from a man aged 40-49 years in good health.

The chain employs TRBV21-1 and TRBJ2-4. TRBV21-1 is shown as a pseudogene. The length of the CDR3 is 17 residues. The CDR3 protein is CASSYPWSKEAKNIQYF. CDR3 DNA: TGTGCCAGCAGCTACCCTTGGTCAAAAGAAGCCAAAAACATTCAGTACTTC.

The CDR3 sequence: CASIRDRDVSQPQHF. CDR3 in DNA: TGTGCCAGCATCCGAGACAGGGACGTCTCTCAGCCCCAGCATTTT. The chain has TRBV2 and TRBJ1-5, with 7 bases that match TRBD1. Trimming removed 7 bases from V and 6 bases from J; junction bases left unmatched: 12. The CDR3 totals 15 residues. Germline V gives CDR1 SNHLY, CDR2 FYNNEI.

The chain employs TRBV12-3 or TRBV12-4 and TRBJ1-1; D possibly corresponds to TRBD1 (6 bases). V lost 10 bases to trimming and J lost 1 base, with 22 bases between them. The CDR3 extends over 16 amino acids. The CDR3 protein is CATTLQGQYKNTEAFF. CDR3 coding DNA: TGTGCCACCACCCTACAGGGCCAATACAAGAACACTGAAGCTTTCTTT.

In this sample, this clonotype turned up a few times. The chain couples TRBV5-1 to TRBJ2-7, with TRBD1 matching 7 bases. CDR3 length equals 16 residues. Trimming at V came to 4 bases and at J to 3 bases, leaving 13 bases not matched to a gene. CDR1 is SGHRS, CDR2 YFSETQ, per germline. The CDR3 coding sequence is TGCGCCAGCAGCCCGGGCTCAACAGGGGCTATCTACGAGCAGTACTTC. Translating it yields CASSPGSTGAIYEQYF. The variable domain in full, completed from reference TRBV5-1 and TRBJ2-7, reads KAGVTQTPRYLIKTRGQQVTLSCSPISGHRSVSWYQQTPGQGLQFLFEYFSETQRNKGNFPGRFSGRQFSNSRSEMNVSTLELGDSALYLCASSPGSTGAIYEQYFGPGTRLTVT.

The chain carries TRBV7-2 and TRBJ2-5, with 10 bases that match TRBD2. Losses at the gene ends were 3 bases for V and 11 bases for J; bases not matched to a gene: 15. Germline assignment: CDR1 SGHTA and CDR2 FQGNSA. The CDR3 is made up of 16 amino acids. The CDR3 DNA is TGTGCCAGCAGCTTTCCGAGCGGGAGGGGACTGGGGGAGCAGTACTTC. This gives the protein CASSFPSGRGLGEQYF. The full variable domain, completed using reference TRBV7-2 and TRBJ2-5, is GAGVSQSPSNKVTEKGKDVELRCDPISGHTALYWYRQSLGQGLEFLIYFQGNSAPDKSGLPSDRFSAERTGGSVSTLTIQRTQQEDSAVYLCASSFPSGRGLGEQYFGPGTRLLVL.

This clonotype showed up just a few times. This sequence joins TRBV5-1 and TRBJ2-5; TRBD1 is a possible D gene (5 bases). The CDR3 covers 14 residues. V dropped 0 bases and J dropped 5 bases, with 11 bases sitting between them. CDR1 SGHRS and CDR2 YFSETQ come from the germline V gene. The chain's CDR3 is CASSLATVGETQYF. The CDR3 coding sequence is TGCGCCAGCAGCTTGGCGACAGTGGGGGAGACCCAGTACTTC.

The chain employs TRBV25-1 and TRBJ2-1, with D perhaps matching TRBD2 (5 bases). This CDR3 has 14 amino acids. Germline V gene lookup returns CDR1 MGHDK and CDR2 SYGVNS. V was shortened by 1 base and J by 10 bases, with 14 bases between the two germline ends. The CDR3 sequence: CASSEFKAGVEQFF. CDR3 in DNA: TGTGCCAGCAGTGAATTTAAGGCGGGCGTCGAGCAGTTCTTC.

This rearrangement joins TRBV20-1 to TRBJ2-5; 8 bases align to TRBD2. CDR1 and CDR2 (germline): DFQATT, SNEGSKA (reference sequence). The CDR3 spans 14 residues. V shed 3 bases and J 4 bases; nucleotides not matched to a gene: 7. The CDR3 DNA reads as TGCAGTGCTAGCTTTCTGGCGGGAGGAGAGACCCAGTACTTC. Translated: CSASFLAGGETQYF.

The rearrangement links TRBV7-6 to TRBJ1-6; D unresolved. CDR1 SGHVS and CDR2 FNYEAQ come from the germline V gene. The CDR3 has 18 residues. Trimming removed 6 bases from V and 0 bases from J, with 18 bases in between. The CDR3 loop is CASSPSPVASSYNSPLHF. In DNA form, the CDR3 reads TGTGCCAGCAGTCCCAGTCCGGTTGCTAGCTCCTATAATTCACCCCTCCACTTT. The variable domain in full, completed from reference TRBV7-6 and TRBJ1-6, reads GAGVSQSPRYKVTKRGQDVALRCDPISGHVSLYWYRQALGQGPEFLTYFNYEAQQDKSGLPNDRFSAERPEGSISTLTIQRTEQRDSAMYRCASSPSPVASSYNSPLHFGNGTRLTVT.

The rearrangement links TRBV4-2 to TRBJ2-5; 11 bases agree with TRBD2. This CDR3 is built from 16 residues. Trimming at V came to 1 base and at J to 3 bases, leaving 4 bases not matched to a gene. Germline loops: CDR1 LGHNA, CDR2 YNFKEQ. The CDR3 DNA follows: TGTGCCAGCAGCCAAGTGGGGACTAGCGGTAAAGAGACCCAGTACTTC. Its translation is CASSQVGTSGKETQYF.

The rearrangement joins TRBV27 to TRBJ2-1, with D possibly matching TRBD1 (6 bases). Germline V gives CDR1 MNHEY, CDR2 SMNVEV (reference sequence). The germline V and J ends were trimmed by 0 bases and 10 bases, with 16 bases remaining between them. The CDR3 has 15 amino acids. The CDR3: CASSLSMTGVSEQFF. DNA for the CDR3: TGTGCCAGCAGTTTATCGATGACAGGAGTGTCGGAGCAGTTCTTC.